Following are 8 T cell receptor beta chains from one sample sequenced in a study of blood T cell repertoires in COVID-19. Measured with immunoSEQ multiplex PCR; TCRdb has only the in-frame clones, and not every one. Of under 200,000 clones listed, roughly 86% are singletons. Sequenced input: peripheral blood. All receptors derive from a man aged 50 to 59 with active or convalescent COVID-19.

This chain connects TRBV5-4 to TRBJ2-5; the D gene is possibly TRBD1 (5 bases). The CDR3 is 14 residues long. V lost 4 bases, J lost 0 bases, and 10 bases lay in between. Germline V gives CDR1 SGHNT, CDR2 YYREEE (reference sequence). The CDR3 DNA reads as TGTGCCAGCAGCCCGGACACGAACCAAGAGACCCAGTACTTC. Translation: CASSPDTNQETQYF.

The gene calls are TRBV6-4 and TRBJ2-3, with D perhaps matching TRBD1 (6 bases). This CDR3 is 14 amino acids long. V was cut by 7 bases and J by 2 bases, with 13 bases left in between. Germline CDR1 MRHNA, CDR2 SNTAGT. CDR3 DNA: TGTGCCAGCAAAAGGACAGAGAACACAGATACGCAGTATTTT. Residues: CASKRTENTDTQYF.

The V call is TRBV4-3, the J call TRBJ1-1; TRBD1 matches at 9 bases. The CDR3 extends over 16 amino acids. Germline CDR1 is LGHNA and CDR2 is YSLEER. V was clipped by 2 bases and J by 1 base; unmatched bases: 5. The CDR3 DNA sequence: TGCGCCAGCAGCCAAAACAGGGGGCATGAGAACACTGAAGCTTTCTTT. This encodes CASSQNRGHENTEAFF.

The chain combines TRBV9 with TRBJ1-3; D is unresolved. The CDR3 sequence is 15 residues long. Germline lookup yields CDR1 SGDLS and CDR2 YYNGEE. V was shortened by 3 bases and J by 4 bases, with 14 bases between the two germline ends. CDR3 amino acids: CASSGEGFKGNTIYF. The CDR3, as DNA: TGTGCCAGCAGCGGAGAGGGCTTCAAGGGAAACACCATATATTTT.

The V call is TRBV3-1 (or the pseudogene TRBV3-2), the J call TRBJ1-4; 7 bases line up with TRBD1. Germline V gene data show CDR1 as LGHDT and CDR2 as YNNKEL (reference sequence). This CDR3 comprises 14 residues. Germline trimming cut 2 bases from V and 6 bases from J; bases unmatched to any gene: 3. The CDR3 nucleotides read TGTGCCAGCAGCCAACGGAGGGGGCATGAAAAACTGTTTTTT. It codes for CASSQRRGHEKLFF.

The chain couples TRBV7-9 to TRBJ2-3; TRBD2 is a possible D gene (5 bases). Germline CDR1 SEHNR, CDR2 FQNEAQ (reference sequence). The CDR3 spans 16 residues. V was shortened by 7 bases and J by 2 bases, with 19 bases between the two germline ends. CDR3 residues: CASTETGSSYTDTQYF. In DNA form, the CDR3 reads TGTGCCAGCACAGAAACGGGGTCCTCCTACACAGATACGCAGTATTTT.

This rearrangement joins TRBV7-6 to TRBJ1-1; D possibly corresponds to TRBD1 (6 bases). V lost 2 bases and J 1 base, leaving 11 bases between the germline ends. CDR1 is SGHVS, CDR2 FNYEAQ, per germline. CDR3 size: 15 residues. DNA for the CDR3: TGTGCCAGCAGCTTAAACGACAGGAGGAACACTGAAGCTTTCTTT. Translated, it gives CASSLNDRRNTEAFF.

CDR3 coding DNA: TGCAGTGCTAGTTCGGGACAGGGGTACGCCGGGGAGCTGTTTTTT. Translation gives CSASSGQGYAGELFF. The chain joins TRBV20-1 to TRBJ2-2, with TRBD1 identical over 10 bases. The CDR3 runs to 15 residues. CDR1 DFQATT and CDR2 SNEGSKA come from the germline V gene (reference sequence). With V trimmed by 3 bases and J by 6 bases, 7 bases remained unmatched.